Listed below are T cell receptor beta chains from one sample, sequenced in a study of blood T cell repertoires in COVID-19. Sequencing used immunoSEQ multiplex PCR; TCRdb keeps in-frame clones, though not all of them. This table holds over 150,000 clones, 65% to 90% found once. Sample: PBMCs or T cells enriched from blood (not recorded which). All receptors come from a man aged 35 to 55 who had recovered from COVID-19. Both conserved end residues are part of each CDR3.

j_gene	v_gene	CDR3aa
TRBJ2-7	TRBV29-1	CSVSTSGIEQYF
TRBJ1-5	TRBV2	CASSRQDPSQPQHF
TRBJ2-7	TRBV4-2	CASSQLVAGVNEQYF
TRBJ1-5	TRBV30	CAWSVPRGYQPQHF
TRBJ2-1	TRBV6-5	CASSYAGVGTNEQFF
TRBJ2-7	TRBV4-2	CASSQDTSGSYEQYF
TRBJ2-3	TRBV28	CASNWAGTSGRARTDTQYF
TRBJ2-1	TRBV7-9	CASSLRGLAGTRAYNEQFF
TRBJ1-1	TRBV5-1	CASSLEGREVAEAFF
TRBJ2-1	TRBV2	CASSGLPNEQFF
TRBJ2-7	TRBV6-2/TRBV6-3	CASSNRQREQYF
TRBJ1-6	TRBV28	CASSVSDSPLHF
TRBJ2-3	TRBV7-6	CASSSASGYPTDTQYF
TRBJ2-3	TRBV27	CASRSAGTQYF
TRBJ2-1	TRBV3-1/TRBV3-2	CASSPQLAGGVNEQFF
TRBJ1-4	TRBV7-2	CASSLNGQGNEKLFF
TRBJ1-1	TRBV5-4	CASSLEQGETEAFF
TRBJ1-6	TRBV10-3	CATTNRGQSNSPLHF
TRBJ2-3	TRBV5-4	CASSLKAGRTDTQYF
TRBJ2-7	TRBV15	CATSEGLAIGEQYF
TRBJ2-7	TRBV19	CASGTGVYEQYF
TRBJ1-1	TRBV20-1	CSASRQGRRGEAFF
TRBJ2-1	TRBV10-2	CASSESPPLAGGYNEQFF
TRBJ1-5	TRBV28	CASMGTDNQPQHF
TRBJ1-4	TRBV5-1	CASSPDRVTNEKLFF
TRBJ2-1	TRBV5-1	CASSLGLAGGNEQFF
TRBJ1-4	TRBV19	CASNDGSATNEKLFF
TRBJ2-1	TRBV3-1/TRBV3-2	CASSQDWRETNEQFF
TRBJ1-2	TRBV2	CASSPHTPGDGYGYTF
TRBJ2-1	TRBV5-1	CASSLGTGDHEQFF